This TCR beta chain was sequenced during a study of CD8 T cells in Susac syndrome (dated by TCRdb to the late 2010s). About the full investigation: Among the sequenced Susac syndrome patients, about six had clinically active disease and eight were in clinical remission. The clonality of the CD8+ T cell repertoire was compared across some eleven healthy donors, roughly 14 Susac syndrome patients and roughly 15 multiple sclerosis patients. At blood withdrawal, Susac syndrome patients were therapy-naive, treated with corticosteroids (with IVIg additionally given to some), or treated with IVIg alone. Whether CD8+ T cell activation and differentiation in Susac syndrome was antigen driven was tested using repertoire sequencing.

RNA was extracted using the RNeasy kit, and about 0.45 to 1 microgram was reverse transcribed with random hexamers. TCR beta CDR3 regions were amplified with the immunoSEQ multiplex PCR assay covering 54 Vbeta and 13 Jbeta segments. PCR amplification bias was corrected using a synthetic template baseline for primer optimization and computational correction. The original pipeline was this. Reads were assigned to V, D and J genes according to IMGT and analyzed in immunoSEQ Analyzer, with only productive sequences retained. To calculate clonality, Shannon entropy was normalized by log2 of the number of productive unique sequences and then subtracted from one. Public and private clones were assessed among the 100 most prevalent clones of each patient and control. Clones were defined as Susac-specific when absent from the healthy and MS cohorts, from about 1,100 published viral clones and from other ImmuneACCESS disease sequences. TCRdb cleaned the public reads at Q25 with fastp, built clones with MiXCR and kept in-frame beta chains. Duplicate CDR3 protein sequences are folded into a single record with the most common DNA and genes. In this record, the V and J calls reflect TCRdb's handling and not the investigators' own analysis. The sample table lists about 120,000 distinct CDR3 sequences, 85% to 95% of them with a count of one. The ten largest clones represent about 0.3% of the sample.

Here is what the overall study found, with its caveats: In the total CD8+ and CD8+ TEMRA repertoires, roughly 15 and five Susac-specific public clones, respectively, were identified. The number of individuals in the TCR sequencing and HLA analysis was recognized as being relatively small. CD8+ repertoires in Susac syndrome showed clonal expansion, which was highest in CD8+ TEMRA cells and was greater in clinically active patients than in remitting patients.

Peripheral blood CD8+ and CD4+ T cells from healthy donors, Susac syndrome patients and multiple sclerosis patients were profiled by high-throughput TCR beta sequencing. Susac syndrome patients met recently defined diagnostic criteria for definite or probable disease. Bulk CD8+ and CD4+ T cells were purified magnetically by negative isolation, whereas CD8+ TEMRA cells were enriched by FACS. Blood was drawn into EDTA tubes, processed within 24 hours, and PBMCs were isolated by density gradient centrifugation. PBMCs destined for TCR sequencing were cryopreserved in liquid nitrogen and later thawed in a 37 °C water bath. The sorted or isolated CD4+, CD8+ and CD8+ TEMRA cells reached a purity of at least 90%. From the cysteine through the phenylalanine, the CDR3 covers 13 amino acids. Just the 39-base CDR3 DNA is kept, in frame starting at base 1. The germline V gene specifies SQVTM as CDR1 and ANQGSEA as CDR2. Trimming costs V 8 bases and J 4 bases, and their ends lie 17 bases apart.

Worth noting for this clonotype: Its antigen has not been determined. No base qualities exist here, and no much larger clone lies one base off it.

The sequence joins TRBV29-1 to TRBJ1-2, with no reliable assignment of the D segment. Sample: CD8+ T cells from PBMCs. The sequence was obtained from a human donor with Susac syndrome. The CDR3 reads CSLTKDGGYGYTF. In nucleotide form, the sequence is TGCAGCCTCACGAAGGACGGCGGCTATGGCTACACCTTC.